The rows below give T cell receptor beta chains drawn from one sample of a study of blood T cell repertoires in COVID-19. Sequencing used immunoSEQ multiplex PCR; TCRdb keeps in-frame clones, though not all of them. The sample carries fewer than 250,000 clones, roughly 87% recorded once. Sequencing was performed on PBMCs or T cells enriched from blood (not recorded which). Every receptor here comes from a man younger than 40 who had recovered from COVID-19. Both conserved end residues are part of each CDR3. D genes are given only for firm matches. Clone size is given for some rows only: seen once, a few or many times, or a class if the clone is expanded.

D,V,J,size,CDR3,DNA
TRBD1,TRBV5-4,TRBJ2-5,-,CASSYTGAGETQYF,TGTGCCAGCAGCTATACAGGGGCGGGAGAGACCCAGTACTTC
-,TRBV18,TRBJ1-5,-,CASSPLGGGGNQPQHF,TGTGCCAGCTCACCACTTGGTGGGGGCGGCAATCAGCCCCAGCATTTT
TRBD2,TRBV5-1,TRBJ2-7,once,CASSPLAGGPHEQYF,TGCGCCAGCAGCCCACTAGCGGGGGGTCCTCACGAGCAGTACTTC
-,TRBV28,TRBJ2-7,few,CASSLGLTVNYEQYF,TGTGCCAGCAGTTTGGGCTTAACAGTTAACTACGAGCAGTACTTC
TRBD1,TRBV4-1,TRBJ2-5,-,CASSHRDREETQYF,TGCGCCAGCAGCCACCGGGACAGGGAAGAGACCCAGTACTTC
-,TRBV18,TRBJ2-5,once,CASSPKGTPQGFGETQYF,TGTGCCAGCTCACCTAAAGGTACCCCACAGGGTTTTGGAGAGACCCAGTACTTC
-,TRBV29-1,TRBJ2-4,once,CSVADGSGIQYF,TGCAGCGTTGCTGATGGCTCGGGCATTCAGTACTTC
-,TRBV9,TRBJ2-1,-,CASSVVQGPFYNEQFF,TGTGCCAGCAGCGTAGTGCAGGGCCCCTTCTACAATGAGCAGTTCTTC
-,TRBV30,TRBJ1-1,-,CAWSVPNRGEAFF,TGTGCCTGGAGTGTCCCGAATCGAGGGGAAGCTTTCTTT
TRBD2,TRBV11-2,TRBJ2-5,-,CASSLQAGGLGETQYF,TGTGCCAGCAGCCTCCAAGCGGGGGGGCTGGGGGAGACCCAGTACTTC
TRBD1,TRBV25-1,TRBJ2-7,-,CASRDRDVGEQYF,TGTGCCAGCAGGGACAGGGATGTTGGCGAGCAGTACTTC
TRBD2,TRBV5-1,TRBJ2-5,-,CASSFSGGGETQYF,TGCGCCAGCAGCTTTAGCGGGGGTGGGGAGACCCAGTACTTC
TRBD1,TRBV4-1,TRBJ1-6,once,CASSGARRTGGNSPLHF,TGCGCCAGCAGCGGGGCTCGTAGGACAGGGGGGAATTCACCCCTCCACTTT
-,TRBV6-2/TRBV6-3,TRBJ2-3,-,CASSPRTDTQYF,TGTGCCAGCAGCCCGAGGACAGATACGCAGTATTTT
-,TRBV24-1,TRBJ2-3,-,CATSDNSDRNTQYF,TGTGCCACCAGTGATAACTCGGACAGAAATACGCAGTATTTT
TRBD1,TRBV5-1,TRBJ2-5,-,CASSPRQGRETQYF,TGCGCCAGCAGCCCAAGACAGGGCAGGGAGACCCAGTACTTC
-,TRBV7-2,TRBJ1-1,-,CASRNQGGVTEAFF,TGTGCCAGTAGAAACCAGGGAGGGGTCACTGAAGCTTTCTTT
-,TRBV5-1,TRBJ2-2,-,CASSLGLNTGELFF,TGCGCCAGCAGCTTGGGACTAAACACCGGGGAGCTGTTTTTT
TRBD2,TRBV7-2,TRBJ2-7,-,CASSRTSGSYEQYF,TGTGCCAGCAGCCGGACTAGCGGCTCCTACGAGCAGTACTTC
-,TRBV5-8,TRBJ1-1,-,CASSTRRVKTEAFF,TGTGCCAGCAGCACCCGCCGGGTGAAGACTGAAGCTTTCTTT
TRBD1,TRBV5-1,TRBJ1-6,-,CASSPGTGLSSPLHF,TGCGCCAGCAGCCCGGGGACAGGTTTGAGTTCACCCCTCCACTTT
TRBD2,TRBV10-3,TRBJ2-2,-,CAISESGSSGLRPGELFF,TGTGCCATCAGTGAGTCAGGTTCTAGCGGGCTTCGTCCGGGGGAGCTGTTTTTT
TRBD2,TRBV7-9,TRBJ2-5,few,CASSRGLADQETQYF,TGTGCCAGCAGCAGGGGACTAGCGGACCAAGAGACCCAGTACTTC
TRBD1,TRBV30,TRBJ1-5,-,CAWSQQGLTQPQHF,TGTGCCTGGAGTCAACAGGGGCTCACTCAGCCCCAGCATTTT
TRBD1,TRBV6-5,TRBJ1-2,-,CASSLRDRGGYTF,TGTGCCAGCAGTCTAAGGGACAGGGGTGGCTACACCTTC
TRBD2,TRBV5-4,TRBJ2-5,-,CASSLVGGADETQYF,TGTGCCAGCAGCTTGGTGGGAGGGGCCGACGAGACCCAGTACTTC
-,TRBV4-2,TRBJ2-2,-,CASSQYFGSPTGELFF,TGTGCCAGCAGCCAATACTTCGGGTCGCCAACCGGGGAGCTGTTTTTT
-,TRBV4-1,TRBJ1-4,-,CASSHPGRGRSEKLFF,TGCGCCAGCAGCCACCCGGGTAGAGGGCGGAGTGAAAAACTGTTTTTT
-,TRBV3-1/TRBV3-2,TRBJ1-2,once,CASSQAGGNGGYTF,TGTGCCAGCAGCCAAGCTGGGGGCAACGGTGGCTACACCTTC
TRBD2,TRBV18,TRBJ2-2,-,CASSPRGGGLFF,TGTGCCAGCTCCCCCCGGGGCGGGGGGCTGTTTTTT
-,TRBV11-1,TRBJ2-1,-,CASRPTGSSYNEQFF,TGTGCCAGCAGACCAACAGGGAGCTCCTACAATGAGCAGTTCTTC
TRBD1,TRBV6-2/TRBV6-3,TRBJ2-7,-,CASSYSPGTGGYEQYF,TGTGCCAGCAGTTACTCGCCCGGGACAGGAGGCTACGAGCAGTACTTC
-,TRBV5-1,TRBJ1-6,-,CASSLDTSNSPLHF,TGCGCCAGCAGCTTGGACACCTCAAATTCACCCCTCCACTTT
-,TRBV24-1,TRBJ1-2,-,CATSDDMRGYTF,TGTGCCACCAGTGATGATATGAGGGGCTACACCTTC
TRBD2,TRBV5-1,TRBJ2-1,-,CASSSTLAGGYNEQFF,TGCGCCAGCAGCTCGACACTAGCGGGAGGGTACAATGAGCAGTTCTTC
TRBD1,TRBV4-1,TRBJ1-5,-,CASSQQGQGEQPQHF,TGCGCCAGCAGCCAACAGGGACAGGGAGAACAGCCCCAGCATTTT
TRBD2,TRBV19,TRBJ2-3,-,CASSIRLAGSTDTQYF,TGTGCCAGTAGTATCCGACTAGCGGGGAGCACAGATACGCAGTATTTT
-,TRBV5-5,TRBJ2-7,few,CASRPRVDGYEQYF,TGTGCCAGCAGACCTCGGGTGGATGGCTACGAGCAGTACTTC
-,TRBV3-1/TRBV3-2,TRBJ2-6,once,CASSPSWSGANVLTF,TGTGCCAGCAGCCCCAGTTGGTCTGGGGCCAACGTCCTGACTTTC